Included here is one TCR beta chain sequence, with context. Its antigen remains unidentified. These data come from a study of cytomegalovirus exposure and HLA in healthy donors. Study-level results: According to reports, the classifier identified cytomegalovirus status with high specificity and sensitivity. The study recorded over 150 TCR beta chains that were cytomegalovirus-associated. Clusters of TCRs from the first cohort tended to co-occur in the 90 to 150 validation repertoires (as a later analysis found).

V shed 6 bases and J shed 7 bases, with 22 bases lying between them. Germline CDR1 and CDR2: SNHLY and FYNNEI. The CDR3 length is 16 residues. TCRdb keeps only in-frame clones here, not all; method: immunoSEQ multiplex PCR. The sample includes some 260,000 clones, less than 95% of them seen just once. The sequenced sample consisted of PBMCs. V and J are TRBV2 and TRBJ2-1; D is uncertain. The receptor's source is a woman aged 25 to 39 in good health and CMV-seronegative. The CDR3 DNA sequence: TGTGCCAGCAGGCCGGAGATGTTGGCCTCCCTTAATGAGCAGTTCTTC. Translating gives CASRPEMLASLNEQFF.